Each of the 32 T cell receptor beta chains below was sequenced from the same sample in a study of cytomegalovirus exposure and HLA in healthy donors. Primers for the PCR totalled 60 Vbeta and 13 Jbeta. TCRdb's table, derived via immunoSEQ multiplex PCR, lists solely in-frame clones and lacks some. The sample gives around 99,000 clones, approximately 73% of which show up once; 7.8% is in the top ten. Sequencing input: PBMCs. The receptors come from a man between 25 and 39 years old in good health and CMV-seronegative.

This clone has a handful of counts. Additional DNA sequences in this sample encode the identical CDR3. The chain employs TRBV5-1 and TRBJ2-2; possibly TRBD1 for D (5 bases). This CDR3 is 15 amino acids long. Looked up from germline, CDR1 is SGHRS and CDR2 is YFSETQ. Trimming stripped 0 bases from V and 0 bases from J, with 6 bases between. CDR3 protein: CASSLAGTNTGELFF. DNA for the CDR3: TGCGCCAGCAGCTTGGCAGGGACGAACACCGGGGAGCTGTTTTTT. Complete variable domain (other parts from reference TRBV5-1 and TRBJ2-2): KAGVTQTPRYLIKTRGQQVTLSCSPISGHRSVSWYQQTPGQGLQFLFEYFSETQRNKGNFPGRFSGRQFSNSRSEMNVSTLELGDSALYLCASSLAGTNTGELFFGEGSRLTVL.

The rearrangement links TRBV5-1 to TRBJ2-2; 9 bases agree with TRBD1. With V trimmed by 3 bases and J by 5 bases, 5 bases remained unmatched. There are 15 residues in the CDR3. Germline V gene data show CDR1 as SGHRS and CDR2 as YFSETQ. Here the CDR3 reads CASSYGTGRTGELFF. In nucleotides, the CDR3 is TGCGCCAGCAGCTACGGGACAGGGCGGACCGGGGAGCTGTTTTTT.

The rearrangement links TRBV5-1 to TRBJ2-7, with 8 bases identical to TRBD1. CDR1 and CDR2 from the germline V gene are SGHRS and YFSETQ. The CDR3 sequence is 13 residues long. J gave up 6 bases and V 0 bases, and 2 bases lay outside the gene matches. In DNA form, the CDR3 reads TGCGCCAGCAGCTTGGGGGGACAGGTCGAGCAGTACTTC. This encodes CASSLGGQVEQYF.

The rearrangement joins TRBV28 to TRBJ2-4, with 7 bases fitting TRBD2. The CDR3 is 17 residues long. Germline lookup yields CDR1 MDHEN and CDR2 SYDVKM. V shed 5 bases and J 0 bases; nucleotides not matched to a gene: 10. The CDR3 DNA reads TGTGCCAGCAGTCCGCCTACTAGCGCGTTAGCCAAAAACATTCAGTACTTC. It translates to CASSPPTSALAKNIQYF.

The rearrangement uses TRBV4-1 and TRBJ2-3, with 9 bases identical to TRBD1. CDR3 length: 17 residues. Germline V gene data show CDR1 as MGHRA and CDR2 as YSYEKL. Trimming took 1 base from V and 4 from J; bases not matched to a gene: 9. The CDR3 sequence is CASSQGTGVLRADTQYF. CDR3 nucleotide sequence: TGCGCCAGCAGCCAAGGGACAGGGGTATTGCGGGCAGATACGCAGTATTTT.

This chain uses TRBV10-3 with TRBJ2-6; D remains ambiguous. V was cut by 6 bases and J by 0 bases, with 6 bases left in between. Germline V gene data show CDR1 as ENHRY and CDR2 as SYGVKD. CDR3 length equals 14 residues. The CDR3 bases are TGTGCCATCAGCGCACTCTCTGGGGCCAACGTCCTGACTTTC. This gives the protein CAISALSGANVLTF.

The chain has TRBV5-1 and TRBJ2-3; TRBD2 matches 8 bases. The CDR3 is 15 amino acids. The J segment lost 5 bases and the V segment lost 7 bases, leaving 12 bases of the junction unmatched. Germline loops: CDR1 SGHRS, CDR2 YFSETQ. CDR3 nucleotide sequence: TGCGCCAGCGGAGTCGGTGGACTAGCTAGAGATACGCAGTATTTT. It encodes CASGVGGLARDTQYF. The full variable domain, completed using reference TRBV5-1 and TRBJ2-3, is KAGVTQTPRYLIKTRGQQVTLSCSPISGHRSVSWYQQTPGQGLQFLFEYFSETQRNKGNFPGRFSGRQFSNSRSEMNVSTLELGDSALYLCASGVGGLARDTQYFGPGTRLTVL.

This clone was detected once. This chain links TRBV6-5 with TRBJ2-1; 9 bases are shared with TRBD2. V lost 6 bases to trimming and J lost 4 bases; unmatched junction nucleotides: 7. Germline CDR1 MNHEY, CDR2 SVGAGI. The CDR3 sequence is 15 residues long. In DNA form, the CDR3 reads TGTGCCAGCAGAGATAGCGGGGGAAAATACAATGAGCAGTTCTTC. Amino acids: CASRDSGGKYNEQFF.

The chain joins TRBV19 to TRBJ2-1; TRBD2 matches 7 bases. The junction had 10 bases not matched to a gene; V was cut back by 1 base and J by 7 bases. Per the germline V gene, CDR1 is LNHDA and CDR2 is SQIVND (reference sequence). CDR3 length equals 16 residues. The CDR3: CASSIGEGQGWNEQFF. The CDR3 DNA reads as TGTGCCAGTAGTATAGGGGAGGGCCAGGGATGGAATGAGCAGTTCTTC.

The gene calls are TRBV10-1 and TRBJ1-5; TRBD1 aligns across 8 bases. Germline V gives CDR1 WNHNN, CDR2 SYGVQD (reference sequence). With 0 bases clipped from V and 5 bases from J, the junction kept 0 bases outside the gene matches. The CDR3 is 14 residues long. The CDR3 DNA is TGCGCCAGCAGTGAGTCGGACAGGGATCAGCCCCAGCATTTT. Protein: CASSESDRDQPQHF.

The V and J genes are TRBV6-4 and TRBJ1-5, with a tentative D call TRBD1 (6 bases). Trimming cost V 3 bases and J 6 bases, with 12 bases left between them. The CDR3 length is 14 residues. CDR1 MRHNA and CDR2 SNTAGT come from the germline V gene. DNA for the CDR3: TGTGCCAGCAGTGAAGTACTAGGGGGTCAGCCCCAGCATTTT. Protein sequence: CASSEVLGGQPQHF.

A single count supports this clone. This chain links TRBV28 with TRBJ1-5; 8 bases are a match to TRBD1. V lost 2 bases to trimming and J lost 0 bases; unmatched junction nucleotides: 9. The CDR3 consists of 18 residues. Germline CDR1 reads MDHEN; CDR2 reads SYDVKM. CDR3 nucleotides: TGTGCCAGCAGTTTACCGCTACAGGGGGGCTATAGCAATCAGCCCCAGCATTTT. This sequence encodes CASSLPLQGGYSNQPQHF.

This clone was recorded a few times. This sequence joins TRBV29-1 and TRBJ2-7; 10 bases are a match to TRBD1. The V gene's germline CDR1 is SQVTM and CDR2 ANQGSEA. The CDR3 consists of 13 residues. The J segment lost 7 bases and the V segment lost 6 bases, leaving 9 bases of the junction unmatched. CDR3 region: CSVRGQGLREQYF. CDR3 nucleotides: TGCAGCGTGAGGGGACAGGGGCTCCGAGAGCAGTACTTC.

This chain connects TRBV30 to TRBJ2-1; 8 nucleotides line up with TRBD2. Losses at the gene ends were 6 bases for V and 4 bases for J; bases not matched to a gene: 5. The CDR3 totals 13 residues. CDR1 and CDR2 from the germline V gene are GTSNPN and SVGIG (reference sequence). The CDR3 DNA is TGTGCCTGCTACGGGGGGGTTTACAATGAGCAGTTCTTC. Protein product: CACYGGVYNEQFF.

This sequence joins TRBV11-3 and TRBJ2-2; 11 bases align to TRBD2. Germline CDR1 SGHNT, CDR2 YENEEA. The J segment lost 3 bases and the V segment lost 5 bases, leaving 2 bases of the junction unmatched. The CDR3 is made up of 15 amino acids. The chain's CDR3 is CASSPTSGDTGELFF. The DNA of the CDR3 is TGTGCCAGCAGCCCGACTAGCGGGGACACCGGGGAGCTGTTTTTT.

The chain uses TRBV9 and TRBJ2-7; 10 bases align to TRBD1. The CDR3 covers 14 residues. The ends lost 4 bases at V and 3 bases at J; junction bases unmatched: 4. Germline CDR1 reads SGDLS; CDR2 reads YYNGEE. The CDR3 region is CASSIGQGDYEQYF. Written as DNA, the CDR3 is TGTGCCAGCAGCATTGGACAGGGGGACTACGAGCAGTACTTC.

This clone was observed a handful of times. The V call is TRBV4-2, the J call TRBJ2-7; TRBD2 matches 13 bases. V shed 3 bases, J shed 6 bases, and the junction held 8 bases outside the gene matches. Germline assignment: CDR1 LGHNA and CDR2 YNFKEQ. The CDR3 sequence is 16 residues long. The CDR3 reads CASSQPGGTSGIEQYF. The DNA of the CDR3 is TGTGCCAGCAGCCAGCCTGGGGGGACTAGCGGGATCGAGCAGTACTTC.

The CDR3 reads CASSLGQGGQETQYF. The CDR3 nucleotides read TGTGCCAGCAGCTTAGGCCAGGGTGGGCAAGAGACCCAGTACTTC. The gene calls are TRBV13 and TRBJ2-5; a weak D match, TRBD1 (5 bases). This CDR3 contains 15 residues. Germline lookup yields CDR1 PRHDT and CDR2 FYEKMQ (reference sequence). V was clipped by 0 bases and J by 2 bases, with 10 bases between them. The variable domain in full, completed from reference TRBV13 and TRBJ2-5, reads AAGVIQSPRHLIKEKRETATLKCYPIPRHDTVYWYQQGPGQDPQFLISFYEKMQSDKGSIPDRFSAQQFSDYHSELNMSSLELGDSALYFCASSLGQGGQETQYFGPGTRLLVL.

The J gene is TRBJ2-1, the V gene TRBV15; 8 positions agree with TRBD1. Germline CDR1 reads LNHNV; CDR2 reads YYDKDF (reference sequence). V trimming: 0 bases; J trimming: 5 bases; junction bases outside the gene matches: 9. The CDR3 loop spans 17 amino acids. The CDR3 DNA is TGTGCCACCAGCAGAGATCGTACAGGGGGTAGGGACAATGAGCAGTTCTTC. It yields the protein CATSRDRTGGRDNEQFF.

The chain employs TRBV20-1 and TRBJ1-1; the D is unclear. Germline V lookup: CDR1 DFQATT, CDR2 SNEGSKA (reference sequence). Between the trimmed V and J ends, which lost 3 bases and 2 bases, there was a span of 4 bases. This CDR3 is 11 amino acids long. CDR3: CSASSNTEAFF. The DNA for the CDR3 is TGCAGTGCTAGCTCCAACACTGAAGCTTTCTTT.

The CDR3 here is CASSSGTGDYEQYF. The CDR3 DNA reads TGTGCCAGCAGCTCCGGGACAGGGGACTACGAGCAGTACTTC. The rearrangement joins TRBV5-4 to TRBJ2-7; 10 positions agree with TRBD1. Per germline, CDR1 SGHNT and CDR2 YYREEE (reference sequence). The V and J ends lost 3 bases and 3 bases, in that order; junction bases with no gene match: 3. The CDR3 contains 14 residues. The whole variable domain, remainder taken from reference TRBV5-4 and TRBJ2-7, is ETGVTQSPTHLIKTRGQQVTLRCSSQSGHNTVSWYQQALGQGPQFIFQYYREEENGRGNFPPRFSGLQFPNYSSELNVNALELDDSALYLCASSSGTGDYEQYFGPGTRLTVT.

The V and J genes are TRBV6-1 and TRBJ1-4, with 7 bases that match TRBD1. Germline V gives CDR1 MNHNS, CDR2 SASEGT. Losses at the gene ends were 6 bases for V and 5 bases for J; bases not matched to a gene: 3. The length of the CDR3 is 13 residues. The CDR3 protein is CASRLTGNEKLFF. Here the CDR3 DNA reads TGTGCCAGCAGGCTGACAGGGAATGAAAAACTGTTTTTT.

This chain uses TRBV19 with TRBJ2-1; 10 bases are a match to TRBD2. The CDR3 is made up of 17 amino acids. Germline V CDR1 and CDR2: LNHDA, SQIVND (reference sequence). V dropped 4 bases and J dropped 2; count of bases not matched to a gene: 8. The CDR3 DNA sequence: TGTGCCAGTAGTAGCCCCTCTAGCGGGAGTCCCTACAATGAGCAGTTCTTC. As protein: CASSSPSSGSPYNEQFF.

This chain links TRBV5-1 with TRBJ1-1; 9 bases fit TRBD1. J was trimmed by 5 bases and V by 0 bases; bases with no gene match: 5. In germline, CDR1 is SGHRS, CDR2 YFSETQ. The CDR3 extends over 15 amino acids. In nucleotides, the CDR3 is TGCGCCAGCAGCTTGGGTGGACAGGGGTTTACTGAAGCTTTCTTT. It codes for CASSLGGQGFTEAFF.

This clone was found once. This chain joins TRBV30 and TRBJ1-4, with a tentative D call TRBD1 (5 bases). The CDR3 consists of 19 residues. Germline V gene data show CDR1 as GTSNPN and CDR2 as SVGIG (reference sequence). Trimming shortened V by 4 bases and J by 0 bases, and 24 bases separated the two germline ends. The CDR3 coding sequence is TGTGCCTGGAAGCGGGCCAGGGCGACTTTTGAACCAACTAATGAAAAACTGTTTTTT. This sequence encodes CAWKRARATFEPTNEKLFF.

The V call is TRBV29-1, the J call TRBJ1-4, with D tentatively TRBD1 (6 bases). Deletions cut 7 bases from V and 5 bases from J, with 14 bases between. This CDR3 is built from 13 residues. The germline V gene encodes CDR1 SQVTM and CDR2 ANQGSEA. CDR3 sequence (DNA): TGCAGCGCGAAGGACAGTTACAATGAAAAACTGTTTTTT. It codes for CSAKDSYNEKLFF.

CDR3 residues: CASRGEGRGPQETQYF. As DNA, the CDR3 is TGTGCCAGCCGAGGGGAGGGACGGGGGCCGCAAGAGACCCAGTACTTC. This rearrangement joins TRBV6-4 to TRBJ2-5, with a tentative D call TRBD2 (7 bases). The germline V gene has CDR1 MRHNA and CDR2 SNTAGT. V was cut by 8 bases and J by 2 bases, with 21 bases left in between. The CDR3 has 16 amino acids.

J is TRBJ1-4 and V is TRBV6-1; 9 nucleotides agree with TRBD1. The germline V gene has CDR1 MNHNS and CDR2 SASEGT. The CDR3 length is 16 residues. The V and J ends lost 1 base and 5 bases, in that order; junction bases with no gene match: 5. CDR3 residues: CASSEDTGTGNEKLFF. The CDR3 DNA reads TGTGCCAGCAGTGAAGACACCGGGACAGGGAATGAAAAACTGTTTTTT.

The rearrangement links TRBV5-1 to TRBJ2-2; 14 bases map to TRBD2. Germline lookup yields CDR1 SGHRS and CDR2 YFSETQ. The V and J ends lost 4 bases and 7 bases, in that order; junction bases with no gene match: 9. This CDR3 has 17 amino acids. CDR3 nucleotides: TGCGCCAGCAGCCCACAAGGACTAGCGGGAGGCGGCGGGGAGCTGTTTTTT. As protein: CASSPQGLAGGGGELFF.

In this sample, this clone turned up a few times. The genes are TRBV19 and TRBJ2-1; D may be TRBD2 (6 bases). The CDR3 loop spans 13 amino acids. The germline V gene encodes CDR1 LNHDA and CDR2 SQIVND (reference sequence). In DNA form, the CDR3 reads TGTGCTTGCGGGGCACTAGGGGCCAATGAGCAGTTCTTC. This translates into CACGALGANEQFF.

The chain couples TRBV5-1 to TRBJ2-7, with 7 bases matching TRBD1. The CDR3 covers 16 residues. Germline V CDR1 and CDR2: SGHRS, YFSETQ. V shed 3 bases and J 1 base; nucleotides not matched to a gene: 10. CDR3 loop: CASSSGTERPSYEQYF. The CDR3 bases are TGCGCCAGCAGCTCCGGGACAGAGCGCCCTTCCTACGAGCAGTACTTC.

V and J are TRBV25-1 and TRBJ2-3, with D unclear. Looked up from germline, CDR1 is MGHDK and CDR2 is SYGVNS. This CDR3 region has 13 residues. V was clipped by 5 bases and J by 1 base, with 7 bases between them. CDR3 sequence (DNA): TGTGCCAGCAGTCCCCCGGGCACAGATACGCAGTATTTT. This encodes CASSPPGTDTQYF.